This TCR beta chain appears in the sequencing data of a study of T-cell memory formation after mild COVID-19. Study-wide results and caveats: CM and EM subsets held most contracting CD4+ clones; EMRA held CD8+ ones. Still unconfirmed is whether the second-wave clones peaking on day 37 recognized SARS-CoV-2.

TCRdb called the 5' RACE reads again in MiXCR, with one record for every CDR3 protein. The table records approximately 560,000 distinct CDR3 sequences, roughly 17% of them present only once. On this clonotype: Its cognate antigen is unknown.

The germline V and J ends were trimmed by 2 bases and 5 bases, with 11 bases remaining between them. In germline, CDR1 is KGHDR, CDR2 SFDVKD. The CDR3 is made up of 14 amino acids. This chain connects TRBV24-1 to TRBJ2-5; D unresolved. The TCR sequence derives from an adult woman who had mild COVID-19 (a few samples of this study predate the infection). Cell type and time point are not known. The sequencing sample was made of PBMCs or a T cell subset sorted from them (not recorded which). CDR3 in amino acids: CATSDSDPFETQYF. CDR3 bases: TGTGCCACCAGTGATTCTGACCCTTTCGAGACCCAGTACTTC.